The TCR beta chain described here comes from a study of OX40 agonist ivuxolimab in advanced cancers. Sequencing used immunoSEQ multiplex PCR; TCRdb keeps in-frame clones, though not all of them. The table shows more than 70,000 clones, with about four fifths occurring only once. The table lists this clone with a few counts. The antigen is unknown. Regarding the study as a whole: Averaging showed that CD8+ T cells had more expanded clones than CD4+ did.

V gave up 4 bases and J gave up 1 base, with 11 bases separating them. Germline loops: CDR1 SQVTM, CDR2 ANQGSEA. The CDR3 runs to 13 residues. Source: CD4+ or CD8+ T cells sorted from blood, taken in a trial of the OX40 agonist ivuxolimab. The sequence derives from an adult with an advanced solid tumor such as melanoma, head and neck, liver or kidney cancer. This chain joins TRBV29-1 and TRBJ2-7; D is perhaps TRBD1 (5 bases). CDR3 sequence (DNA): TGCAGCGTTGGGGGCGGAACTTCCTACGAGCAGTACTTC. It codes for CSVGGGTSYEQYF.